The next 14 T cell receptor beta chains were all read from a single sample in a study of blood T cell repertoires in COVID-19 (dated by TCRdb to 2019 to 2021). Receptor amplification or capture employed the immunoSEQ multiplex PCR assay. TCRdb stores this immuneACCESS table with in-frame sequences only. Part of the clones is absent; in the studies checked, under half of the shortfall reflects unresolved V genes, and no reason is known for the rest. This sample holds approximately 27,000 clones; under 85% were observed only once. The top ten hold 65% to 80% of the sample. Sample: peripheral blood. Source of these receptors: a man in his 70s with acute or convalescent COVID-19.

The chain has TRBV5-1 and TRBJ2-3, with D perhaps TRBD1 (6 bases). The CDR3 runs to 16 residues. V was pared by 0 bases and J by 4 bases, with 15 bases between. The V gene's germline CDR1 is SGHRS and CDR2 YFSETQ. The CDR3 here is CASSLGHGGRADTQYF. The CDR3 DNA reads as TGCGCCAGCAGCTTGGGGCATGGGGGCCGTGCAGATACGCAGTATTTT.

The rearrangement joins TRBV30 to TRBJ2-2; 12 bases fit TRBD2. Germline lookup yields CDR1 GTSNPN and CDR2 SVGIG (reference sequence). The junction had 11 bases not matched to a gene; V was cut back by 0 bases and J by 6 bases. The CDR3 runs to 18 residues. In DNA, the CDR3 is TGTGCCTGGAGTGTAAACCCTAGCGGGAGGGCCGCTGCCGGGGAGCTGTTTTTT. Its protein product is CAWSVNPSGRAAAGELFF.

The chain links TRBV6-5 to TRBJ1-3, with D uncertain. Germline V gene sequence: CDR1 MNHEY, CDR2 SVGAGI. This CDR3 region has 15 residues. V was cut by 1 base and J by 7 bases, with 14 bases left in between. Here the CDR3 reads CASSYYGRAGNTIYF. Written as DNA, the CDR3 is TGTGCCAGCAGTTACTACGGACGGGCGGGGAACACCATATATTTT.

This clone was counted ten times or more. This chain uses TRBV9 with TRBJ1-3; weak D call: TRBD1 (5 bases). V shed 4 bases and J shed 0 bases, with 14 bases lying between them. The CDR3 is 16 amino acids. Germline CDR1 reads SGDLS; CDR2 reads YYNGEE. The CDR3 region has the DNA TGTGCCAGCAGCCCCGGCTACAGGAGCTCTGGAAACACCATATATTTT. It specifies CASSPGYRSSGNTIYF. Combining the CDR3 with reference TRBV9 and TRBJ1-3 gives the whole variable domain DSGVTQTPKHLITATGQRVTLRCSPRSGDLSVYWYQQSLDQGLQFLIQYYNGEERAKGNILERFSAQQFPDLHSELNLSSLELGDSALYFCASSPGYRSSGNTIYFGEGSWLTVV.

The rearrangement uses TRBV6-1 and TRBJ2-7; perhaps TRBD1 as D (6 bases). The CDR3 covers 16 residues. CDR1 and CDR2 (germline): MNHNS, SASEGT. V lost 3 bases to trimming and J lost 0 bases, with 15 bases between them. CDR3 protein: CASSDADRRSSYEQYF. The CDR3 DNA reads as TGTGCCAGCAGTGACGCCGACAGGAGATCCTCCTACGAGCAGTACTTC.

The chain employs TRBV6-5 and TRBJ2-2, with D possibly being TRBD1 (5 bases). The V end was cut by 5 bases, the J end by 6 bases, with 16 bases between. Germline V gene data show CDR1 as MNHEY and CDR2 as SVGAGI. CDR3 size: 15 residues. The CDR3 loop is CASSRARETPGELFF. CDR3 nucleotide sequence: TGTGCCAGCAGTCGGGCCAGGGAAACACCCGGGGAGCTGTTTTTT.

The chain combines TRBV18 with TRBJ1-1; unclear D gene. This CDR3 comprises 14 residues. V lost 5 bases to trimming and J lost 1 base, with 11 bases between them. Germline V CDR1 and CDR2: KGHSH, LQKENI. CDR3 bases: TGTGCCAGCTCAACACGACAAGAGAACACTGAAGCTTTCTTT. This translates into CASSTRQENTEAFF.

The CDR3 region has the DNA TGTGCCAGTAGGGGGGATCCCCGGGGGACAGATACGCAGTATTTT. This translates into CASRGDPRGTDTQYF. The J gene is TRBJ2-3, the V gene TRBV19, with D possibly matching TRBD2 (6 bases). V lost 6 bases and J lost 3, with 16 bases in between. The germline gives CDR1 LNHDA, CDR2 SQIVND (reference sequence). The CDR3 consists of 15 residues.

This clone has only one observation. The genes are TRBV30 and TRBJ2-7; D possibly corresponds to TRBD1 (5 bases). The CDR3 consists of 11 residues. V shed 8 bases and J shed 2 bases, with 10 bases lying between them. Germline-derived CDR1 and CDR2 are GTSNPN and SVGIG (reference sequence). The CDR3 sequence: CAAGFPYEQYF. CDR3 nucleotides: TGTGCCGCAGGGTTCCCCTACGAGCAGTACTTC.

The chain links TRBV19 to TRBJ1-3; tentative D call: TRBD1 (6 bases). The germline V gene encodes CDR1 LNHDA and CDR2 SQIVND (reference sequence). This CDR3 spans 15 amino acids. The ends were cut back, 6 bases at V and 2 bases at J, with 14 bases in the middle. This CDR3 reads CASSKQGITGNTIYF. The CDR3 DNA reads TGTGCCAGTAGCAAACAGGGAATCACTGGAAACACCATATATTTT.

The chain combines TRBV5-1 with TRBJ2-1, with D unresolved. The CDR3 is 13 amino acids. V shed 5 bases and J shed 4 bases, with 10 bases lying between them. CDR1 and CDR2 (germline): SGHRS, YFSETQ. DNA of the CDR3: TGCGCCAGCAGATTTGGCCCGTACAATGAGCAGTTCTTC. Translating gives CASRFGPYNEQFF.

The chain links TRBV5-6 to TRBJ2-7; 7 bases align to TRBD1. The CDR3 has 14 amino acids. In germline, CDR1 is SGHDT, CDR2 YYEEEE. Trimming cost V 2 bases and J 3 bases; bases outside gene matches: 5. The chain's CDR3 is CASSLGTALYEQYF. In nucleotides, the CDR3 is TGTGCCAGCAGCTTAGGGACAGCCCTCTACGAGCAGTACTTC.

This clone was observed a few times. V is TRBV19 and J is TRBJ2-1, with D possibly matching TRBD1 (6 bases). Deletions cut 5 bases from V and 3 bases from J, with 17 bases between. Germline assignment: CDR1 LNHDA and CDR2 SQIVND (reference sequence). The CDR3 is 16 residues long. The CDR3 loop is CASSLGASGYYNEQFF. The CDR3 region has the DNA TGTGCCAGTAGTTTGGGGGCAAGCGGATACTACAATGAGCAGTTCTTC.

This chain links TRBV19 with TRBJ1-5; D remains unclear. The CDR3 consists of 12 residues. Trimming took 1 base from V and 6 from J, leaving 4 bases between them. The V gene's germline CDR1 is LNHDA and CDR2 SQIVND (reference sequence). CDR3 region: CASSIAGQPQHF. CDR3 in DNA: TGTGCCAGTAGTATAGCAGGTCAGCCCCAGCATTTT.